A single sample is the source of the 15 T cell receptor beta chains below, sequenced in a study of T cell repertoires in cytomegalovirus infection. MiXCR was run by TCRdb on the reads, yielding one entry per CDR3 protein. The sample includes about 920,000 distinct CDR3 sequences, 25% to 40% of them seen just once. These receptors' antigens are unknown. This sample comprised cultured CD8+ T cells from PBMCs, obtained from culture after CMV antigen stimulation. These TCRs come from a human donor in good health (CMV status not recorded). Some clones in this sample may be carry-over from other donors' samples.

The rearrangement uses TRBV7-9 and TRBJ1-4, with D unclear. Trimming took 8 bases from V and 5 from J, leaving 18 bases between them. The CDR3 consists of 15 residues. Germline CDR1 and CDR2: SEHNR and FQNEAQ (reference sequence). The CDR3 coding sequence is TGTGCCAGCGTCCCCAGCGGGATATTAAATGAAAAACTGTTTTTT. As protein: CASVPSGILNEKLFF.

This clonotype turned up a few times. The rearrangement links TRBV19 to TRBJ1-6; D perhaps matches TRBD1 (5 bases). This CDR3 comprises 17 residues. CDR1 is LNHDA and CDR2 is SQIVND in the germline V gene (reference sequence). Trimming removed 9 bases from V and 6 bases from J, with 24 bases in between. The CDR3: CASRETVYIGINSPLHF. The CDR3 DNA reads TGTGCCAGCCGCGAGACAGTCTATATAGGGATTAATTCACCCCTCCACTTT.

This clonotype was detected many times. The chain recombines TRBV7-6 with TRBJ2-1; TRBD1 matches 10 bases. The length of the CDR3 is 16 residues. Germline V gives CDR1 SGHVS, CDR2 FNYEAQ. V was clipped by 3 bases and J by 5 bases; unmatched bases: 7. The chain's CDR3 is CASSFTGTGVHNEQFF. The CDR3 DNA follows: TGTGCCAGCAGCTTCACCGGGACAGGGGTCCACAATGAGCAGTTCTTC.

The rearrangement links TRBV6-6 to TRBJ2-1; TRBD2 agrees at 13 bases. The CDR3 length is 19 residues. J gave up 0 bases and V 4 bases, and 9 bases lay outside the gene matches. Germline-derived CDR1 and CDR2 are MNHNY and SVGAGI (reference sequence). The CDR3 region is CASSLSGTSGAHSYNEQFF. CDR3 sequence (DNA): TGTGCCAGCAGTTTATCCGGGACTAGCGGGGCCCACTCCTACAATGAGCAGTTCTTC.

The chain combines TRBV20-1 with TRBJ1-1; 9 bases are shared with TRBD1. Germline V gene lookup returns CDR1 DFQATT and CDR2 SNEGSKA (reference sequence). Trimming cost V 1 base and J 7 bases; bases outside gene matches: 16. This CDR3 region has 17 residues. DNA of the CDR3: TGCAGTGCTAGAGTTGGCGGTTGGGGACAGGGAGGCCTTGAAGCTTTCTTT. It codes for CSARVGGWGQGGLEAFF.

This chain uses TRBV7-2 with TRBJ2-1; 7 nucleotides align to TRBD2. V shed 5 bases, J shed 12 bases, and the junction held 7 bases outside the gene matches. This CDR3 has 12 amino acids. The germline V gene has CDR1 SGHTA and CDR2 FQGNSA. CDR3 DNA sequence: TGTGCCAGCAGCGGGGGGGGATTCCCGCAGTTCTTC. Its protein product is CASSGGGFPQFF.

V usage is TRBV11-2 and J usage is TRBJ2-5, with D perhaps given as TRBD1 or TRBD2 (7 bases each). V lost 4 bases and J lost 3, with 15 bases in between. The CDR3 length is 15 residues. Germline values: CDR1 SGHAT, CDR2 FQNNGV. The DNA of the CDR3 is TGTGCCAGCAGCTCACCAGGGGGGGGTGAAGAGACCCAGTACTTC. Its translation: CASSSPGGGEETQYF. The whole variable domain, remainder taken from reference TRBV11-2 and TRBJ2-5, is EAGVAQSPRYKIIEKRQSVAFWCNPISGHATLYWYQQILGQGPKLLIQFQNNGVVDDSQLPKDRFSAERLKGVDSTLKIQPAKLEDSAVYLCASSSPGGGEETQYFGPGTRLLVL.

This clonotype was observed a few times. The J gene is TRBJ2-7, the V gene TRBV6-1; TRBD2 agrees at 8 bases. J gave up 5 bases and V 8 bases, and 11 bases lay outside the gene matches. The CDR3 has 14 residues. Germline lookup yields CDR1 MNHNS and CDR2 SASEGT. CDR3 in DNA: TGTGCCAGCTTTGGGAGGGAAGCGGGAGACGAGCAGTACTTC. Protein: CASFGREAGDEQYF.

The J gene is TRBJ2-3, the V gene TRBV6-5, with TRBD1 matching 7 bases. The germline V gene encodes CDR1 MNHEY and CDR2 SVGAGI. J was trimmed by 4 bases and V by 6 bases; bases with no gene match: 1. The CDR3 is 12 residues long. In nucleotides, the CDR3 is TGTGCCAGCAGACAGGGGCCAGATACGCAGTATTTT. Translating it yields CASRQGPDTQYF.

This clonotype was seen only a few times. The chain recombines TRBV6-2 or TRBV6-3 with TRBJ1-5; 10 nucleotides match TRBD1. This CDR3 spans 17 amino acids. V was pared by 2 bases and J by 5 bases, with 9 bases of the junction left unmatched. Germline CDR1 MNHEY, CDR2 SVGEGT. In DNA form, the CDR3 reads TGTGCCAGCAGTTACGTCCGGGACAGGGGATCAGATCAGCCCCAGCATTTT. Protein: CASSYVRDRGSDQPQHF.

The J gene is TRBJ2-4, the V gene TRBV9, with TRBD1 identical over 7 bases. The CDR3 runs 16 residues. The J segment lost 3 bases and the V segment lost 5 bases, leaving 11 bases of the junction unmatched. The germline V gene has CDR1 SGDLS and CDR2 YYNGEE. CDR3 nucleotides: TGTGCCAGCAGTGATTTGGACAGGTCTGGCAAAAACATTCAGTACTTC. This gives the protein CASSDLDRSGKNIQYF.

This clonotype was seen repeatedly, ten times or more. V and J are TRBV7-9 and TRBJ1-4; D is perhaps TRBD1 (6 bases). Between the trimmed V and J ends, which lost 5 bases and 0 bases, there was a span of 16 bases. Per the germline V gene, CDR1 is SEHNR and CDR2 is FQNEAQ (reference sequence). The CDR3 runs to 17 residues. The CDR3 loop reads CASSAWARGATNEKLFF. The CDR3 DNA reads TGTGCCAGCAGCGCCTGGGCCAGGGGCGCAACTAATGAAAAACTGTTTTTT.

This clonotype was seen more than once but under ten times. This chain links TRBV27 with TRBJ2-1; D gene unclear. This CDR3 spans 13 amino acids. The V gene lost 3 bases and the J gene lost 3 bases, with 6 bases spanning the gap. Germline V gene sequence: CDR1 MNHEY, CDR2 SMNVEV (reference sequence). The CDR3 protein is CASSLTFYNEQFF. The DNA for the CDR3 is TGTGCCAGCAGTTTGACTTTCTACAATGAGCAGTTCTTC.

The V and J genes are TRBV7-8 and TRBJ2-5; weak D call: TRBD2 (6 bases). Germline assignment: CDR1 SGHVS and CDR2 FQNEAQ. The CDR3 extends over 16 amino acids. Deletions cut 2 bases from V and 2 bases from J, with 15 bases between. The CDR3 loop is CASSLSAQRAQETQYF. For the CDR3, the DNA is TGTGCCAGCAGCTTATCCGCCCAGCGGGCTCAAGAGACCCAGTACTTC.

This clonotype has ten or more counts. This rearrangement joins TRBV7-8 to TRBJ2-1; 14 bases fit TRBD2. The trim removed 5 bases at V and 7 bases at J, leaving 7 bases unmatched. Germline V CDR1 and CDR2: SGHVS, FQNEAQ. The CDR3 has 16 amino acids. As DNA, the CDR3 is TGTGCCAGCAGCCCTTGGACTAGCGGGGGGAAGAATGAGCAGTTCTTC. It translates to CASSPWTSGGKNEQFF. The complete variable domain, with remaining parts taken from reference TRBV7-8 and TRBJ2-1, reads GAGVSQSPRYKVAKRGQDVALRCDPISGHVSLFWYQQALGQGPEFLTYFQNEAQLDKSGLPSDRFFAERPEGSVSTLKIQRTQQEDSAVYLCASSPWTSGGKNEQFFGPGTRLTVL.